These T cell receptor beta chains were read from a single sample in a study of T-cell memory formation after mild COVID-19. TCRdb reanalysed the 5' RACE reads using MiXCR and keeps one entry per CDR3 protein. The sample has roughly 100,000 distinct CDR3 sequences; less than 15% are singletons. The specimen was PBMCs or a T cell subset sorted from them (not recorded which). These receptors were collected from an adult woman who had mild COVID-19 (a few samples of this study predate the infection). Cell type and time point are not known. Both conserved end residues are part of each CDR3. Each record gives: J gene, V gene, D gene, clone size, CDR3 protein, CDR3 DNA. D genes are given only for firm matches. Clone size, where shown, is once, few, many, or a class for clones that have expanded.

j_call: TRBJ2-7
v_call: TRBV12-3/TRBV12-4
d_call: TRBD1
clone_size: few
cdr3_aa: CASSLFQGAEEQYF
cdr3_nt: TGTGCCAGCAGTTTATTCCAGGGGGCTGAGGAGCAGTACTTC

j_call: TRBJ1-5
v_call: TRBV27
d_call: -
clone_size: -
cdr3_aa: CASSFLPGVNSNQPQHF
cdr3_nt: TGTGCCAGCAGTTTCCTTCCAGGGGTAAATAGCAATCAGCCCCAGCATTTT

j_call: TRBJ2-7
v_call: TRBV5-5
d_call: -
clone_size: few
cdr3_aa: CASSWVAQSTYEQYF
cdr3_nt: TGTGCCAGCAGCTGGGTGGCGCAGAGCACCTACGAGCAGTACTTC

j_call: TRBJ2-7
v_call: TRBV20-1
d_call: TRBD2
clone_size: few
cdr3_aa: CSAREALAGFPYEQYF
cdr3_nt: TGCAGTGCTAGGGAAGCACTAGCGGGATTCCCCTACGAGCAGTACTTC

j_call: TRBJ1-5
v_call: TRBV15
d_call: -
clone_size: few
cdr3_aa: CATEVKGVPHQPQHF
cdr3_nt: TGTGCCACCGAGGTTAAGGGGGTCCCCCATCAGCCCCAGCATTTT

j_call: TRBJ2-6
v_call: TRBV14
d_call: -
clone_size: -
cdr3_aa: CASSPGFSGANVLTF
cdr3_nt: TGTGCCAGCAGTCCAGGGTTCTCTGGGGCCAACGTCCTGACTTTC

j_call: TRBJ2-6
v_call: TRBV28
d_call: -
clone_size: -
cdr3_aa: CASSPQFSGANVLTF
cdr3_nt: TGTGCCAGCAGTCCCCAGTTCTCTGGGGCCAACGTCCTGACTTTC

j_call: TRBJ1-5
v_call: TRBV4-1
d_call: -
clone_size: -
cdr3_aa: CASSHRVGNQPQHF
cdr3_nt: TGCGCCAGCAGCCACAGGGTAGGGAATCAGCCCCAGCATTTT

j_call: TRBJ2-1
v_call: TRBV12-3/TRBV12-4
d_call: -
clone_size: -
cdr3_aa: CASSMEVENEQFF
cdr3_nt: TGTGCCAGCAGTATGGAGGTTGAGAATGAGCAGTTCTTC

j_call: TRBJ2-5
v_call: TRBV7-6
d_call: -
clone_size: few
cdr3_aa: CASSYLGGGETQYF
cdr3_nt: TGTGCCAGCAGCTACCTCGGGGGCGGGGAGACCCAGTACTTC

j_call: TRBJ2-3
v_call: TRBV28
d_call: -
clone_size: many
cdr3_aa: CASSDTDTQYF
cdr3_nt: TGTGCCAGCAGCGACACAGATACGCAGTATTTT

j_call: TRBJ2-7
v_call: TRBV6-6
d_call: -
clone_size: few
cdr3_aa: CASSYSARSSYEQYF
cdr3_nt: TGTGCCAGCAGTTACTCGGCCAGGAGCTCCTACGAGCAGTACTTC

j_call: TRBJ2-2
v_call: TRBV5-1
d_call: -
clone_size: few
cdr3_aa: CASSLKTNANTGELFF
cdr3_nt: TGCGCCAGCAGCTTAAAGACTAATGCGAACACCGGGGAGCTGTTTTTT

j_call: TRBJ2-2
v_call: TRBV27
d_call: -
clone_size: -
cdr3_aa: CASSLLRTGELFF
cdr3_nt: TGTGCCAGCAGTTTACTTCGGACCGGGGAGCTGTTTTTT

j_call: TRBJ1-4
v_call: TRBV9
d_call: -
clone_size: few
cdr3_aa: CASSVSGADYNEKLFF
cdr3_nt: TGTGCCAGCAGCGTAAGCGGCGCAGACTATAATGAAAAACTGTTTTTT

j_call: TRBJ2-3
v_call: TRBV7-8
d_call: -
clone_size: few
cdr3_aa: CASSLLGYADTQYF
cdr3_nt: TGTGCCAGCAGCTTATTGGGGTACGCAGATACGCAGTATTTT

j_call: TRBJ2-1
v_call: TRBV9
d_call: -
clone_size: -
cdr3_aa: CASSAASDYNEQFF
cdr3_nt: TGTGCCAGCAGCGCCGCGTCGGATTACAATGAGCAGTTCTTC

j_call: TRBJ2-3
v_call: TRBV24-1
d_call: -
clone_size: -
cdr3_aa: CATSDETDTQYF
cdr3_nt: TGTGCCACCAGTGACGAGACAGATACGCAGTATTTT

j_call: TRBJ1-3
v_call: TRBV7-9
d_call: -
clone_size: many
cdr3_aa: CASSLNGGGNTIYF
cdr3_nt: TGTGCCAGCAGCTTAAATGGGGGTGGAAACACCATATATTTT

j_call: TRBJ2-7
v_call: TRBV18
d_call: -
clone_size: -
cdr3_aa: CATSPGQGTYEQYF
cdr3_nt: TGTGCCACCTCACCGGGGCAGGGGACCTACGAGCAGTACTTC

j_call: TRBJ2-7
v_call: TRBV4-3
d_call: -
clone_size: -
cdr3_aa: CASSQEGASRHEQYF
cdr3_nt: TGCGCCAGCAGCCAAGAGGGGGCTTCTCGTCACGAGCAGTACTTC

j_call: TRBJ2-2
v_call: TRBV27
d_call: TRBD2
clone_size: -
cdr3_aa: CASSLAGGDTGELFF
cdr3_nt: TGTGCCAGCAGCTTAGCGGGGGGGGACACCGGGGAGCTGTTTTTT

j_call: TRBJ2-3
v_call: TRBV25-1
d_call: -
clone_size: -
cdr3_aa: CASHCPGPEGTDTQYF
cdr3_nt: TGTGCCAGCCACTGTCCAGGGCCAGAGGGCACAGATACGCAGTATTTT

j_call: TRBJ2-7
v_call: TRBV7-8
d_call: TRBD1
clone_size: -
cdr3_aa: CASRQGITYEQYF
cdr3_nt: TGTGCGAGCAGACAGGGTATCACCTACGAGCAGTACTTC

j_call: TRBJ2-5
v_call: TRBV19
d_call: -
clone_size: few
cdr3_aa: CASSIAISETQYF
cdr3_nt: TGTGCCAGTAGTATAGCTATCTCGGAGACCCAGTACTTC

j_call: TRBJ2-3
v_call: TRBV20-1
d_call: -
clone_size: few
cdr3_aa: CSASWWRQLHGGRTDTQYF
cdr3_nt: TGCAGTGCTAGTTGGTGGCGACAGCTTCACGGGGGCCGCACAGATACGCAGTATTTT

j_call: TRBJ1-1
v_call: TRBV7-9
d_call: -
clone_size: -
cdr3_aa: CASRPTQNTEAFF
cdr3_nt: TGTGCCAGCAGACCGACTCAGAACACTGAAGCTTTCTTT

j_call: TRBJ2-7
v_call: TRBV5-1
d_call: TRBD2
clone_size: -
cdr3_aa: CASSSGGGSYEQYF
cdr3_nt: TGCGCCAGCAGCTCGGGGGGAGGCTCCTACGAGCAGTACTTC

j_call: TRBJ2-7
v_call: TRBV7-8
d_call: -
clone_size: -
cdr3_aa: CASSLPRGALRAEQYF
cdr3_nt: TGTGCCAGCAGCCTCCCTCGGGGCGCGCTTCGGGCCGAGCAGTACTTC

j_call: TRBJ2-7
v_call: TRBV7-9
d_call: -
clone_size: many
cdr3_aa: CASSASYEQYF
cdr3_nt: TGTGCCAGCAGCGCTTCCTACGAGCAGTACTTC

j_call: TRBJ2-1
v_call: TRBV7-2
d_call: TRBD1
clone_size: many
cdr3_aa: CASSLAFTGTGIYNEQFF
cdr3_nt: TGTGCCAGCAGCTTAGCGTTTACCGGGACAGGGATCTACAATGAGCAGTTCTTC

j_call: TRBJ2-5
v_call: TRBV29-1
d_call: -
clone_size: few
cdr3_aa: CSVVDGARETQYF
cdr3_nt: TGCAGCGTTGTTGATGGGGCGCGAGAGACCCAGTACTTC

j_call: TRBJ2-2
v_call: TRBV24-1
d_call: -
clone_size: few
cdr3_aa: CATSERGHITGELFF
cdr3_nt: TGTGCCACCAGTGAAAGGGGACATATCACCGGGGAGCTGTTTTTT

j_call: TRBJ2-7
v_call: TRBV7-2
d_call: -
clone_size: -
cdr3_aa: CASSLGRFDDEQYF
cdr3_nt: TGTGCCAGCAGCTTAGGACGATTTGACGACGAGCAGTACTTC

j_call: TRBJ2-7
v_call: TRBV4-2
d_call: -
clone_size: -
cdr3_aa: CASSQDEQPVYEQYF
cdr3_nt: TGTGCCAGCAGCCAAGATGAACAGCCGGTCTACGAGCAGTACTTC

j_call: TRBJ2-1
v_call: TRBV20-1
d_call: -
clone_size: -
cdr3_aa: CSARDRQGRNNEQFF
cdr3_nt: TGCAGTGCTAGAGATCGGCAGGGTAGAAACAATGAGCAGTTCTTC

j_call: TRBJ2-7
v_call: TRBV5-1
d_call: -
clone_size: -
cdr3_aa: CASSGYNSYEQYF
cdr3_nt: TGCGCCAGCAGCGGGTACAATTCCTACGAGCAGTACTTC

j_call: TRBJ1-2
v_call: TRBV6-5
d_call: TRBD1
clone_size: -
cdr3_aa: CASSPGTVTYGYTF
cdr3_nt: TGTGCCAGCAGTCCCGGGACAGTGACCTATGGCTACACCTTC

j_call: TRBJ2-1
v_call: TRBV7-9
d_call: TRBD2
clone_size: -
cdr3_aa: CASSLAPSGYYNEQFF
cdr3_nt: TGTGCCAGCAGCTTAGCCCCTAGCGGGTACTACAATGAGCAGTTCTTC

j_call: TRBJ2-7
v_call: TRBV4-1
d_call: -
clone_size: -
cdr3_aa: CASSPREGASSYEQYF
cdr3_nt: TGCGCCAGCAGCCCTCGGGAGGGGGCCAGCTCCTACGAGCAGTACTTC

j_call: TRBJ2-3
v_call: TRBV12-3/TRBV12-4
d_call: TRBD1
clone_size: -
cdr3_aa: CASSLIFVRGQTDTQYF
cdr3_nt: TGTGCCAGCAGTTTAATTTTCGTGAGGGGGCAAACAGATACGCAGTATTTT

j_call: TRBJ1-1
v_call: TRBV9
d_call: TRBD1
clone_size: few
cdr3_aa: CASSVGQGGTEAFF
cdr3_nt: TGTGCCAGCAGCGTCGGACAGGGAGGCACTGAAGCTTTCTTT

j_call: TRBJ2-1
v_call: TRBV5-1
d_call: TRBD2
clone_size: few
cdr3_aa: CASSLGGGPSSYNEQFF
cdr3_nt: TGCGCCAGCAGCTTGGGCGGGGGTCCGAGCTCCTACAATGAGCAGTTCTTC

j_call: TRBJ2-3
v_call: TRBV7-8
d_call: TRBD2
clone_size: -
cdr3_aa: CASSLAGVGSGSLDTQYF
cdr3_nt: TGTGCCAGCAGCTTAGCGGGAGTTGGTAGCGGGAGCCTAGATACGCAGTATTTT

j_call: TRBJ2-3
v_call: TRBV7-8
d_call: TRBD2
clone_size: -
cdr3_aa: CASSHGTSGGTDTQYF
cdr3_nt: TGTGCCAGCAGCCACGGGACTAGCGGGGGCACAGATACGCAGTATTTT

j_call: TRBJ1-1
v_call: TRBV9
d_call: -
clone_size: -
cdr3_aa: CASSVGNLVGGQNTEAFF
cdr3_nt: TGTGCAAGCAGCGTAGGAAATTTGGTGGGGGGGCAGAACACTGAAGCTTTCTTT

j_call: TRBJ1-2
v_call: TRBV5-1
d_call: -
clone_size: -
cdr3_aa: CASSNKGSYGYTF
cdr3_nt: TGCGCCAGCAGCAACAAAGGGTCCTACGGCTACACCTTC

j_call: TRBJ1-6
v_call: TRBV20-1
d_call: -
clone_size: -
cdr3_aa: CSARALEGDNSPLHF
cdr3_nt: TGCAGTGCTAGGGCTCTGGAGGGCGATAATTCACCCCTCCACTTT

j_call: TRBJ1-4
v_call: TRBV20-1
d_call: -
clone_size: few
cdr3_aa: CSATEGVGATNEKLFF
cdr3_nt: TGCAGTGCTACTGAAGGGGTCGGAGCAACTAATGAAAAACTGTTTTTT

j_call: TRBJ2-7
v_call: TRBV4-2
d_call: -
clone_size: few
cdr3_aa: CASSQEEASRSYEQYF
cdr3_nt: TGTGCCAGCAGCCAAGAAGAAGCTAGCCGATCCTACGAGCAGTACTTC

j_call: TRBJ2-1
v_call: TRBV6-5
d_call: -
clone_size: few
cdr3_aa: CASSYSWLLDEQFF
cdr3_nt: TGTGCCAGCAGTTACTCTTGGCTGCTGGATGAGCAGTTCTTC

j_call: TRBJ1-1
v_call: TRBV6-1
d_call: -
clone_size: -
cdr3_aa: CASSDPTAVLGYTEAFF
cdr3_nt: TGTGCCAGCAGTGACCCAACCGCGGTTCTAGGCTACACTGAAGCTTTCTTT